This record looks at one T cell receptor beta chain sequence and its context. V shed 6 bases and J shed 4 bases, with 13 bases lying between them. This CDR3 has 14 residues. CDR1 SNHLY and CDR2 FYNNEI come from the germline V gene. This record belongs to a study of blood T cell repertoires in COVID-19. Across the whole study: Acute and convalescent COVID-19 samples came from the United States, Italy and Spain. Sources were T cells, B-cell-depleted T cells, or PBMCs; the material itself was cDNA or gDNA.

Per the authors' pipeline: Reference gene primer amplification gave nucleated cell count estimates. The assay was immunoSEQ multiplex PCR, and TCRdb's table has in-frame clones only and misses some. That table is the source of V, J and clone size, and D and trimming were worked out from the DNA. The data hold 85,000 to 120,000 clones, with approximately 84% observed a single time. What was sequenced was peripheral blood. V and J are TRBV2 and TRBJ1-3; tentatively, D is TRBD1 (5 bases). This TCR was recovered from a man between 40 and 49 years old with active or convalescent COVID-19. The CDR3 region has the DNA TGTGCCAGCAGGGGGGGTACAGGAGGAAACACCATATATTTT. As protein: CASRGGTGGNTIYF.